These T cell receptor beta chains were read from a single sample in a study of OX40 agonist ivuxolimab in advanced cancers. Libraries were prepared by immunoSEQ multiplex PCR; TCRdb keeps only in-frame clonotypes and omits some of them. There are roughly 56,000 clones in the sample; about 76% occur only once, and approximately 1.1% lies in the top ten. The material was CD4+ or CD8+ T cells sorted from blood, obtained in a trial of the OX40 agonist ivuxolimab. The receptors derive from an adult with an advanced solid tumor such as melanoma, head and neck, liver or kidney cancer. Each CDR3 is given with its conserved first and last residue. The order of the fields is V gene, D gene, clone size, J gene, CDR3 DNA, CDR3 protein. A D gene is named only where the DNA matches it firmly. Size tells how often a clone was seen (once, few, many) or the class of an expanded clone, and some rows leave it out.

v_gene: TRBV19
d_gene: TRBD2
abundance: NA
j_gene: TRBJ2-1
CDR3nt: TGTGCCAGTAGTATATATGGGACTAGCGTCGATGAGCAGTTCTTC
CDR3aa: CASSIYGTSVDEQFF

v_gene: TRBV5-1
d_gene: NA
abundance: NA
j_gene: TRBJ2-3
CDR3nt: TGCGCCAGCAGCCCTCCCGCGACGGCAACAGATACGCAGTATTTT
CDR3aa: CASSPPATATDTQYF

v_gene: TRBV4-2
d_gene: TRBD2
abundance: NA
j_gene: TRBJ2-7
CDR3nt: TGTGCCAGCAGCCAAGTTTCCATGCTAGCGGGATTTTCCTACGAGCAGTACTTC
CDR3aa: CASSQVSMLAGFSYEQYF

v_gene: TRBV6-1
d_gene: NA
abundance: NA
j_gene: TRBJ2-7
CDR3nt: TGTGCCAGCAGTGTACAGGACATATCCTACGAGCAGTACTTC
CDR3aa: CASSVQDISYEQYF

v_gene: TRBV7-9
d_gene: NA
abundance: NA
j_gene: TRBJ2-7
CDR3nt: TGTGCCAGCAACGTAGGGTCGGACGAGCAGTACTTC
CDR3aa: CASNVGSDEQYF

v_gene: TRBV5-4
d_gene: NA
abundance: NA
j_gene: TRBJ1-1
CDR3nt: TGTGCCAGCAGCTTGCGGGCGAACACTGAAGCTTTCTTT
CDR3aa: CASSLRANTEAFF

v_gene: TRBV20-1
d_gene: NA
abundance: few
j_gene: TRBJ1-2
CDR3nt: TGCAGTGCAACGGTTGGGGGCCTGGTCGCCTTC
CDR3aa: CSATVGGLVAF

v_gene: TRBV10-3
d_gene: NA
abundance: few
j_gene: TRBJ2-1
CDR3nt: TGTGCCATCAGTGAAGGTTCACAGGCATCCTACAATGAGCAGTTCTTC
CDR3aa: CAISEGSQASYNEQFF

v_gene: TRBV9
d_gene: NA
abundance: NA
j_gene: TRBJ2-7
CDR3nt: TGTGCCAGCAGCGTAGCTCTAGACAACGAGCAGTACTTC
CDR3aa: CASSVALDNEQYF

v_gene: TRBV5-6
d_gene: NA
abundance: NA
j_gene: TRBJ2-7
CDR3nt: TGTGCCAGCAGCTTGGACAAGCTCGAGCAGTACTTC
CDR3aa: CASSLDKLEQYF

v_gene: TRBV5-1
d_gene: NA
abundance: NA
j_gene: TRBJ1-1
CDR3nt: TGCGCCAGCAGCCCCTCTCTAAGGAGAGGGACTGAAGCTTTCTTT
CDR3aa: CASSPSLRRGTEAFF

v_gene: TRBV5-1
d_gene: NA
abundance: NA
j_gene: TRBJ1-3
CDR3nt: TGCGCCAGCGGGTTTGACGGGATCTCTGGAAACACCATATATTTT
CDR3aa: CASGFDGISGNTIYF

v_gene: TRBV7-9
d_gene: NA
abundance: NA
j_gene: TRBJ2-5
CDR3nt: TGTGCCAGCAGCTTTAGGCTAGCGACAGAGACCCAGTACTTC
CDR3aa: CASSFRLATETQYF

v_gene: TRBV19
d_gene: TRBD1
abundance: once
j_gene: TRBJ2-3
CDR3nt: TGTGCCAGTAGTATAGATCCCCGACAGGGCCCAGGAACAGATACGCAGTATTTT
CDR3aa: CASSIDPRQGPGTDTQYF

v_gene: TRBV5-1
d_gene: NA
abundance: NA
j_gene: TRBJ1-5
CDR3nt: TGCGCCAGCAGCTTGGGACAGCATCAGCCCCAGCATTTT
CDR3aa: CASSLGQHQPQHF